This record concerns one TCR beta chain sequence. The table came from immunoSEQ multiplex PCR; TCRdb's copy has only in-frame clones and leaves some out. This sample has about 59,000 clones, with roughly nine tenths found just once. The record originates from a study of OX40 agonist ivuxolimab in advanced cancers. V dropped 3 bases and J dropped 1 base, with 8 bases sitting between them. Per germline, CDR1 SGHDT and CDR2 YYEEEE. The CDR3 consists of 14 residues. V gene TRBV5-6 combines with J gene TRBJ1-5; unclear D gene. The sample consisted of CD4+ or CD8+ T cells sorted from blood, taken in a trial of the OX40 agonist ivuxolimab. The sequence was collected from an adult with an advanced solid tumor such as melanoma, head and neck, liver or kidney cancer. CDR3: CASSSLNSNQPQHF. CDR3 DNA sequence: TGTGCCAGCAGCTCCCTTAACAGCAATCAGCCCCAGCATTTT. Together with reference TRBV5-6 and TRBJ1-5, the CDR3 gives the full variable domain: DAGVTQSPTHLIKTRGQQVTLRCSPKSGHDTVSWYQQALGQGPQFIFQYYEEEERQRGNFPDRFSGHQFPNYSSELNVNALLLGDSALYLCASSSLNSNQPQHFGDGTRLSIL.